The TCR beta chain under discussion was sequenced for a study of T cells in Graves' hyperthyroidism and ophthalmopathy. Study background: Peripheral blood specimens were obtained at initial diagnosis, prior to any treatment.

It was 10 ml of fresh peripheral blood that supplied the PBMCs. Amplification yielded TCR beta CDR3 regions, with RNA transcripts as the source. TCR CDR3 underwent first-round RT-PCR with the HTBI primer set. TCRdb reanalysed the multiplex PCR reads using MiXCR and keeps one entry per CDR3 protein. The sample has about 350,000 distinct CDR3 sequences, roughly 14% seen once. This clonotype appeared a single time. In germline, CDR1 is MNHNS, CDR2 SASEGT. The V end was cut by 0 bases, the J end by 0 bases, with 5 bases between. The CDR3 spans 15 residues. This receptor was taken from a woman aged 25 to 39 with Graves' hyperthyroidism. V gene TRBV6-1 combines with J gene TRBJ2-2; D is ambiguous. Sequencing input: blood. The CDR3 spells CASSEAGSNTGELFF. CDR3 DNA sequence: TGTGCCAGCAGTGAAGCAGGGTCGAACACCGGGGAGCTGTTTTTT.